One T cell receptor beta chain is described in this entry. This sample was included in a study of T cell changes during pregnancy in multiple sclerosis. Repertoires were generated with immunoSEQ multiplex PCR, while TCRdb's copy carries only in-frame clones and drops some. The sample consists of about 47,000 clones, 80% to 90% of them appearing once. With V trimmed by 5 bases and J by 2 bases, 5 bases remained unmatched. Germline lookup yields CDR1 MNHEY and CDR2 SVGAGI. The CDR3 spans 14 residues. The rearrangement links TRBV6-5 to TRBJ1-2; 7 bases are shared with TRBD1. The receptor was isolated from a female donor with multiple sclerosis, enrolled in a pregnancy study. This specimen consisted of CD8+ T cells from peripheral blood mononuclear cells, obtained in the second trimester of pregnancy. CDR3 protein: CASSPDRMNYGYTF. For the CDR3, the DNA is TGTGCCAGCAGTCCGGACAGGATGAACTATGGCTACACCTTC.